This is a list of T cell receptor beta chains from one sample in a study of cytomegalovirus exposure and HLA in healthy donors. The table came from immunoSEQ multiplex PCR; TCRdb's copy has only in-frame clones and leaves some out. The sample has 100,000 to 150,000 clones, about 82% seen once; the top ten hold around 1.8%. Sequencing used PBMCs. These receptors were taken from a female donor in good health and CMV-seropositive. CDR3s include the opening cysteine and the closing phenylalanine or tryptophan. A D gene is named only where the DNA matches it firmly. Where a row states a size, it is once, few, many or the class of an expanded clone; other rows omit it.

clone size: -
J gene: TRBJ2-3
D gene: -
V gene: TRBV2
CDR3 DNA: TGTGCCAGCATTGCGTCCCCAGCGGGTGATACGCAGTATTTT
CDR3 protein: CASIASPAGDTQYF

clone size: -
J gene: TRBJ2-3
D gene: -
V gene: TRBV19
CDR3 DNA: TGTGCCAGTAGTCTCCCCGACGGGGGGCGCACAGATACGCAGTATTTT
CDR3 protein: CASSLPDGGRTDTQYF

clone size: -
J gene: TRBJ1-2
D gene: -
V gene: TRBV6-5
CDR3 DNA: TGTGCCAGCAGGGGTTTCGGACAGAACTATGGCTACACCTTC
CDR3 protein: CASRGFGQNYGYTF

clone size: -
J gene: TRBJ2-4
D gene: TRBD1
V gene: TRBV13
CDR3 DNA: TGTGCCAGCAGCGAACGGACAGGGGAAGCCAAAAACATTCAGTACTTC
CDR3 protein: CASSERTGEAKNIQYF

clone size: few
J gene: TRBJ2-1
D gene: TRBD2
V gene: TRBV5-4
CDR3 DNA: TGTGCCAGCAGCCCCCGAGTAGCGGGAGGTTTAGATGAGCAGTTCTTC
CDR3 protein: CASSPRVAGGLDEQFF

clone size: -
J gene: TRBJ2-3
D gene: TRBD1
V gene: TRBV6-5
CDR3 DNA: TGTGCCAGCAGCCAGGGGGCTAGCACAGATACGCAGTATTTT
CDR3 protein: CASSQGASTDTQYF

clone size: -
J gene: TRBJ2-2
D gene: TRBD1
V gene: TRBV4-1
CDR3 DNA: TGCGCCAGCAGCCAAATATCTATGGACAGGGGCAAGAACACCGGGGAGCTGTTTTTT
CDR3 protein: CASSQISMDRGKNTGELFF

clone size: -
J gene: TRBJ2-5
D gene: TRBD2
V gene: TRBV2
CDR3 DNA: TGTGCCAGCAGTCCCACTCTAGCGGAGGAGGGAGAGACCCAGTACTTC
CDR3 protein: CASSPTLAEEGETQYF

clone size: -
J gene: TRBJ2-2
D gene: TRBD2
V gene: TRBV10-3
CDR3 DNA: TGTGCCATCAGGGGAGCGGGGGCGAACACCGGGGAGCTGTTTTTT
CDR3 protein: CAIRGAGANTGELFF

clone size: -
J gene: TRBJ2-7
D gene: TRBD2
V gene: TRBV2
CDR3 DNA: TGTGCCAGCAGTGACGCGGGGGGGCGATACGAGCAGTACTTC
CDR3 protein: CASSDAGGRYEQYF